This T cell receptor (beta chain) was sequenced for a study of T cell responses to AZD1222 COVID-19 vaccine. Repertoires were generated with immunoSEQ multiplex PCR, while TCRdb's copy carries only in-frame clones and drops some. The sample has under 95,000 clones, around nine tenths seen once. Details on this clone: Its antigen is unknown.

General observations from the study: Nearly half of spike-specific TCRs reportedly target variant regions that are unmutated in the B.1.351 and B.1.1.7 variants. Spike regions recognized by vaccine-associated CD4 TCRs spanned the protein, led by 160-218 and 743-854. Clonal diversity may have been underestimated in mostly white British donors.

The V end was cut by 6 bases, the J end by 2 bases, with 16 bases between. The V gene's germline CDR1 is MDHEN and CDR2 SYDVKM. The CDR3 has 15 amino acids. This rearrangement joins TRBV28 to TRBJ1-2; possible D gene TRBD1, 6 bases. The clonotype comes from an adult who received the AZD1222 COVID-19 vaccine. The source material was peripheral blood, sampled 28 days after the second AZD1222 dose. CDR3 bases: TGTGCCAGCAGCGACGGCGCTACAGGGAACTATGGCTACACCTTC. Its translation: CASSDGATGNYGYTF.